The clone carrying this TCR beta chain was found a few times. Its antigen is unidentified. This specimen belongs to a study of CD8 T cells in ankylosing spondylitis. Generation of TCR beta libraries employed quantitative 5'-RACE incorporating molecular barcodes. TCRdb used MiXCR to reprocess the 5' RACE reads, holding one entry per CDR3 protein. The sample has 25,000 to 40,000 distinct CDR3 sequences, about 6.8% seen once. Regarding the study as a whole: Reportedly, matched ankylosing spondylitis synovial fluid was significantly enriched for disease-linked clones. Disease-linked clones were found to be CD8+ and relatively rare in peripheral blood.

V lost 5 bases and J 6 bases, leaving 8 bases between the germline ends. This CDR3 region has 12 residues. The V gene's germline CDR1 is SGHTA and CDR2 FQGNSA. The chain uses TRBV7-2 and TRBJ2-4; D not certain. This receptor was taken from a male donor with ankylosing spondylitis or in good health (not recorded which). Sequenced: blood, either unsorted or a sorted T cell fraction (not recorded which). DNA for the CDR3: TGTGCCAGCAGCCTTTCCCCAAACATTCAGTACTTC. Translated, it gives CASSLSPNIQYF.